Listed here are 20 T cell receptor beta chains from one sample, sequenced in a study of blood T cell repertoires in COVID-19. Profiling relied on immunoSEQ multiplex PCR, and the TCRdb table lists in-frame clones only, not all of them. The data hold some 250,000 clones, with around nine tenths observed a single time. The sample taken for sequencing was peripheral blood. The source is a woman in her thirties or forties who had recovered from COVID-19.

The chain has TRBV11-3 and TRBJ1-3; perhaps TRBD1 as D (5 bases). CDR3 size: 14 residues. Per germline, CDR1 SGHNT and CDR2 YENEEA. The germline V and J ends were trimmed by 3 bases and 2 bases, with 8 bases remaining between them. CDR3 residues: CASSFGGAGNTIYF. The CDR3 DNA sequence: TGTGCCAGCAGCTTTGGGGGGGCTGGAAACACCATATATTTT. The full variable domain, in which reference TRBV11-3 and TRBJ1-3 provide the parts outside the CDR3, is EAGVVQSPRYKIIEKKQPVAFWCNPISGHNTLYWYLQNLGQGPELLIRYENEEAVDDSQLPKDRFSAERLKGVDSTLKIQPAELGDSAVYLCASSFGGAGNTIYFGEGSWLTVV.

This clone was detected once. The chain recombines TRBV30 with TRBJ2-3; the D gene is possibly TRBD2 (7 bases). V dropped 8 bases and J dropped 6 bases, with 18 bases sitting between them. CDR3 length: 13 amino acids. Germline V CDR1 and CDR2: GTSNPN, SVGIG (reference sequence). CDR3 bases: TGTGCCCCCCGAGGGGGGGCCCGGGATACGCAGTATTTT. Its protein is CAPRGGARDTQYF.

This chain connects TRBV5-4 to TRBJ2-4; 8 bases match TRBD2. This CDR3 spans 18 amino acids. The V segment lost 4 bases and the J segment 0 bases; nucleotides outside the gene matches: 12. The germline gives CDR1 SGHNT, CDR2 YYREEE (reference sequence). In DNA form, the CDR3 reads TGTGCCAGCAGCCCGGAACCCGGGGGGGCACTAGCCAAAAACATTCAGTACTTC. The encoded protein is CASSPEPGGALAKNIQYF.

This chain's CDR3 is CASSFSRDQPQHF. The CDR3 DNA follows: TGTGCCAGCAGCTTTAGCCGAGATCAGCCCCAGCATTTT. The chain has TRBV7-2 and TRBJ1-5; D gene ambiguous. This CDR3 has 13 amino acids. Trimming pared 3 bases from V and 5 bases from J, leaving 8 bases between. Germline CDR1 is SGHTA and CDR2 is FQGNSA.

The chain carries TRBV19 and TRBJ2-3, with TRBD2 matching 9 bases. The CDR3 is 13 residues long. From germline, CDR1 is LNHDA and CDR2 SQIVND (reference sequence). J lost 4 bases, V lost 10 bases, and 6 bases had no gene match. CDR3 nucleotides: TGTGCCACCTGGGCGGGAGGGGCAGATACGCAGTATTTT. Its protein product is CATWAGGADTQYF. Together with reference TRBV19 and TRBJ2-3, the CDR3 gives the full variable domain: DGGITQSPKYLFRKEGQNVTLSCEQNLNHDAMYWYRQDPGQGLRLIYYSQIVNDFQKGDIAEGYSVSREKKESFPLTVTSAQKNPTAFYLCATWAGGADTQYFGPGTRLTVL.

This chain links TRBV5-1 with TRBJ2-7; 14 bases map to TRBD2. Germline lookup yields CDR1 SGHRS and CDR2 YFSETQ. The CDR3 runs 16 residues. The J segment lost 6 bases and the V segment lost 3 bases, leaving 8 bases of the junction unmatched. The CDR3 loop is CASSSRPTSGRAEQYF. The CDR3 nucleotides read TGCGCCAGCAGCTCGCGCCCGACTAGCGGGAGGGCCGAGCAGTACTTC.

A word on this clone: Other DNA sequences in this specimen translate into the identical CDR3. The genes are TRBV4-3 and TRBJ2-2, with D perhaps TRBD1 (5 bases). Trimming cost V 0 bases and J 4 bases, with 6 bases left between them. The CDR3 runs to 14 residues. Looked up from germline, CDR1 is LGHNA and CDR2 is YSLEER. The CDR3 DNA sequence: TGCGCCAGCAGCCAAGATAGGGGCACCGGGGAGCTGTTTTTT. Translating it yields CASSQDRGTGELFF.

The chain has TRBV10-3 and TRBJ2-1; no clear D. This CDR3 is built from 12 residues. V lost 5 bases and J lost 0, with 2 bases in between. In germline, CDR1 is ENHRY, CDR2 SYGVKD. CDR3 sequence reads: CAISHSYNEQFF. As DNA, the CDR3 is TGTGCCATCAGTCACTCCTACAATGAGCAGTTCTTC.

CDR3 amino acids: CASSGGRGYEQYV. CDR3 nucleotide sequence: TGCGCCAGCAGTGGCGGGCGCGGGTACGAGCAGTACGTC. V is TRBV10-2 and J is TRBJ2-7; perhaps TRBD2 as D (5 bases). V lost 4 bases, J lost 4 bases, and 11 bases lay in between. The CDR3 covers 13 residues. Germline CDR1 and CDR2: WSHSY and SAAADI.

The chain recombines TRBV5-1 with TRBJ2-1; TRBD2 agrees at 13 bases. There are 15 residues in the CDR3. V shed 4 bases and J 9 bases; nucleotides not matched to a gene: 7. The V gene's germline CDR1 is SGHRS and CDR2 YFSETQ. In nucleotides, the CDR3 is TGCGCCAGCAGCCCGAGGACTAGCGGGAGTGTTGAGCAGTTCTTC. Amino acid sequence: CASSPRTSGSVEQFF.

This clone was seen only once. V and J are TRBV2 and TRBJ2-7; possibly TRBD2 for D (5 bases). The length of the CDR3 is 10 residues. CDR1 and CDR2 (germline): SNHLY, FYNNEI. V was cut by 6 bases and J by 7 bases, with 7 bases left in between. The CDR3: CASRGGEQYF. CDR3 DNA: TGTGCCAGCAGGGGCGGGGAGCAGTACTTC.

CDR3 bases: TGCGCCAGCAGCTTGGCAATAGCCAACACTGAAGCTTTCTTT. Translation gives CASSLAIANTEAFF. The V call is TRBV5-1, the J call TRBJ1-1; D gene unclear. The CDR3 spans 14 residues. Trimming took 0 bases from V and 2 from J, leaving 8 bases between them. Per the germline V gene, CDR1 is SGHRS and CDR2 is YFSETQ.

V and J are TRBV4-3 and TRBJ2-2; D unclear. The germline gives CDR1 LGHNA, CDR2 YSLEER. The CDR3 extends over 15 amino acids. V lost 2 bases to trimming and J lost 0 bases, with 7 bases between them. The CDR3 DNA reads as TGCGCCAGCAGCCAACTAGTACCGAACACCGGGGAGCTGTTTTTT. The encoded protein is CASSQLVPNTGELFF.

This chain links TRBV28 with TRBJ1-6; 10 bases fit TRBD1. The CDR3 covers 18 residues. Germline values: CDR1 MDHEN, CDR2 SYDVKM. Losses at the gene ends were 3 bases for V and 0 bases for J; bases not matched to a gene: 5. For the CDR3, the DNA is TGTGCCAGCAGTTTCGGACAGGGGGGTAGCTCCTATAATTCACCCCTCCACTTT. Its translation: CASSFGQGGSSYNSPLHF.

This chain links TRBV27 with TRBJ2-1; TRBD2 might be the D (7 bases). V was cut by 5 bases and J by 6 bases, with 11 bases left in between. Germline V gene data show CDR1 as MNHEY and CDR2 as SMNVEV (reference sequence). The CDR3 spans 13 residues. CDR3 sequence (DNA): TGTGCCAGCAGTCAGAGGGGGGGCAATGAGCAGTTCTTC. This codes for CASSQRGGNEQFF.

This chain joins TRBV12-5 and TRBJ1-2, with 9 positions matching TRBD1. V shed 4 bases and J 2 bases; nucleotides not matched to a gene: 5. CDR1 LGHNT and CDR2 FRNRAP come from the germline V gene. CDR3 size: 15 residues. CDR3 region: CASGSPGTGNYGYTF. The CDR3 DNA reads TGTGCTAGTGGTTCCCCTGGGACAGGGAACTATGGCTACACCTTC. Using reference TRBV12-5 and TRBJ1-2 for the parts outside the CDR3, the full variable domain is DARVTQTPRHKVTEMGQEVTMRCQPILGHNTVFWYRQTMMQGLELLAYFRNRAPLDDSGMPKDRFSAEMPDATLATLKIQPSEPRDSAVYFCASGSPGTGNYGYTFGSGTRLTVV.

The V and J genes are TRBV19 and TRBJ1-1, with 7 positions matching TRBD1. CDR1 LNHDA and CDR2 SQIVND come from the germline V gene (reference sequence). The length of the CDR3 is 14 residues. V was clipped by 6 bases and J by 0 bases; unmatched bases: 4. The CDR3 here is CASSLTGMNTEAFF. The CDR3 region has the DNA TGTGCCAGTAGCTTGACAGGGATGAACACTGAAGCTTTCTTT.

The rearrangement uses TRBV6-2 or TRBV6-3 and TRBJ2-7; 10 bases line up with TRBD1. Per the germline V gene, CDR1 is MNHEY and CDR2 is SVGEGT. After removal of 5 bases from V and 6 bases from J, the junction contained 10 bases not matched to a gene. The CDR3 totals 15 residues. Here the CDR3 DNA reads TGTGCCAGCAGTCCCCCGGGGGACAGGGGCCCCGAGCAGTACTTC. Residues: CASSPPGDRGPEQYF.

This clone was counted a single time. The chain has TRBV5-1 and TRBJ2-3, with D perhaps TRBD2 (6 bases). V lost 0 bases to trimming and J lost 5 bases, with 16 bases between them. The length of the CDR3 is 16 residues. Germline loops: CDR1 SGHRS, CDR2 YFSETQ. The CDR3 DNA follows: TGCGCCAGCAGCTTGGCCGGGGGTAGCGTAGTAGATACGCAGTATTTT. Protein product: CASSLAGGSVVDTQYF.

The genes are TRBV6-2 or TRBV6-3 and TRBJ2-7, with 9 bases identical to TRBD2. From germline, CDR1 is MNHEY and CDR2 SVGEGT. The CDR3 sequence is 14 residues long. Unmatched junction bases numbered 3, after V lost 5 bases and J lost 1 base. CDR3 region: CASSKGLASYEQYV. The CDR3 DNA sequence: TGTGCCAGCAGTAAAGGACTAGCGTCCTACGAGCAGTACGTC.